The source of this TCR beta chain is a study of blood T cell repertoires in COVID-19. Measured with immunoSEQ multiplex PCR; TCRdb has only the in-frame clones, and not every one. The data show 220,000 or so clones, with around 84% seen just once and 4% to 6% held by the top ten. Germline lookup yields CDR1 SGHAT and CDR2 FQNNGV. This CDR3 comprises 15 residues. V lost 2 bases to trimming and J lost 4 bases, with 13 bases between them. The sequencing input was peripheral blood. The chain is built from TRBV11-2 and TRBJ2-3, with D perhaps TRBD2 (5 bases). The TCR was taken from a woman aged 55 to 70 who had recovered from COVID-19. The CDR3 here is CASSLTQSSADTQYF. The CDR3 bases are TGTGCCAGCAGCTTAACACAGAGTAGCGCAGATACGCAGTATTTT.